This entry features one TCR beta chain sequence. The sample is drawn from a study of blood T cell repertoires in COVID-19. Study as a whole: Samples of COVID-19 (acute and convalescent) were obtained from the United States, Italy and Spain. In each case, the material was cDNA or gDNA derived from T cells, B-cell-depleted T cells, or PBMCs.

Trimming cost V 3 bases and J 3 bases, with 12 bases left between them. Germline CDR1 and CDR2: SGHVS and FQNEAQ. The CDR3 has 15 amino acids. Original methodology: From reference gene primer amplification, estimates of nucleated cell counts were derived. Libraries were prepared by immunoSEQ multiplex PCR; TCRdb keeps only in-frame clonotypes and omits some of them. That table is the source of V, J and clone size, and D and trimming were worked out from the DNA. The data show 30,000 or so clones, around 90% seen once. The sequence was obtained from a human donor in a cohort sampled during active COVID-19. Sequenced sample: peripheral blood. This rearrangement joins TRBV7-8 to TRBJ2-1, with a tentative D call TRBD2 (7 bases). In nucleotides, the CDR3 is TGTGCCAGCAGCTTCCCGGGGGGCATCTACAATGAGCAGTTCTTC. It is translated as CASSFPGGIYNEQFF. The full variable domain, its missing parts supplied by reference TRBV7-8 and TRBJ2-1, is GAGVSQSPRYKVAKRGQDVALRCDPISGHVSLFWYQQALGQGPEFLTYFQNEAQLDKSGLPSDRFFAERPEGSVSTLKIQRTQQEDSAVYLCASSFPGGIYNEQFFGPGTRLTVL.